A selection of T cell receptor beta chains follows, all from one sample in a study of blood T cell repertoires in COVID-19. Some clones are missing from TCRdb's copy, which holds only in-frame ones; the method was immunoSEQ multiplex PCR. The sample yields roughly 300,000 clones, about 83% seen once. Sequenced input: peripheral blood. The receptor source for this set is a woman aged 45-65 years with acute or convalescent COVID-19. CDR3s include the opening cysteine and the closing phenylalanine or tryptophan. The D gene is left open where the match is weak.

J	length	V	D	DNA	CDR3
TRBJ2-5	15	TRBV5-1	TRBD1	TGCGCCAGCAGCTTGAGGACAGGGCGCCAAGAGACCCAGTACTTC	CASSLRTGRQETQYF
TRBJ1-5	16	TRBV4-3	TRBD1	TGCGCCAGCAGCCCTTCCCCGGGACAGGCGGCTCAGCCCCAGCATTTT	CASSPSPGQAAQPQHF
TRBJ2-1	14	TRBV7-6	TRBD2	TGTGCCAGCAGCGCGGGACTAGTCAACAATGAGCAGTTCTTC	CASSAGLVNNEQFF
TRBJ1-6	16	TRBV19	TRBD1	TGTGCCAGTAGTCTTGAACAGGGGATTCCTAATTCACCCCTCCACTTT	CASSLEQGIPNSPLHF
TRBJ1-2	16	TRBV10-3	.	TGTGCCATCAGTGAGCAGCAGGGTGCAGGGCTCTATGGCTACACCTTC	CAISEQQGAGLYGYTF
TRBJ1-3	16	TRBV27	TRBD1	TGTGCCAGCAGTCGCAAGGGGGCAGGCGGTGGAAACACCATATATTTT	CASSRKGAGGGNTIYF
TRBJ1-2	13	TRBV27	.	TGTGCCAGCAGTCCTGAGGGCTTTTTTGGCTACACCTTC	CASSPEGFFGYTF
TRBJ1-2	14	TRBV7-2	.	TGTGCCAGCAGCTTCCCAGTACGGGGGTTGGGCTACACCTTC	CASSFPVRGLGYTF
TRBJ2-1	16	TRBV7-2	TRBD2	TGTGCTTCTAGACAGAGGCCCAGCGGGGGGAGGGATGAGCAGTTCTTC	CASRQRPSGGRDEQFF
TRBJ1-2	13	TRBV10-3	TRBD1	TGTGCCATCAGTGACACAGGGGTGGAGGGCTACACCTTC	CAISDTGVEGYTF
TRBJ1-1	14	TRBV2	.	TGTGCCAGCAGTGAAGCCGGGGGAAGAAGTGAAGCTTTCTTT	CASSEAGGRSEAFF